Below, 21 T cell receptor beta chains from the same sample are listed, as sequenced in a study of chemoradiotherapy in HPV16-positive cancers (dated by TCRdb to between 2020 and 2023). The method was the immunoSEQ multiplex PCR assay. This is the immuneACCESS table as TCRdb keeps it, with only in-frame sequences that have V and J called. A part of the clones is gone; compared with another copy, unresolved V genes explain less than half, and the rest is unexplained. The table for this sample lists about 21,000 clones; around 87% of them were counted only once. Together, the top ten hold 2% to 2.5% of the sample. The material sequenced was blood, taken from a patient who underwent chemoradiotherapy. Source of these receptors: a human donor with HPV-associated anogenital cancer.

V usage is TRBV2 and J usage is TRBJ2-1; tentatively, D is TRBD1 (5 bases). V gave up 8 bases and J gave up 5 bases, with 10 bases separating them. Germline CDR1 is SNHLY and CDR2 is FYNNEI. The CDR3 runs 12 residues. The CDR3 region is CASPNRNNEQFF. The CDR3 DNA follows: TGTGCCAGCCCCAACAGGAACAATGAGCAGTTCTTC.

V usage is TRBV18 and J usage is TRBJ1-2; no clear D gene. Trimming left V 2 bases short and J 4 bases short, with 14 bases between. The CDR3 totals 15 residues. Looked up from germline, CDR1 is KGHSH and CDR2 is LQKENI. The chain's CDR3 is CASSPYSGGSYGYTF. The DNA for the CDR3 is TGTGCCAGCTCACCATATTCCGGTGGATCCTATGGCTACACCTTC.

The chain combines TRBV7-6 with TRBJ2-7; perhaps TRBD2 as D (6 bases). Germline CDR1 reads SGHVS; CDR2 reads FNYEAQ. Between the trimmed V and J ends, which lost 3 bases and 0 bases, there was a span of 6 bases. This CDR3 contains 13 residues. The CDR3: CASSFGGSYEQYF. For the CDR3, the DNA is TGTGCCAGCAGCTTCGGGGGCTCCTACGAGCAGTACTTC.

The DNA of the CDR3 is TGTGCCAGCAGCATCGCCTACGAGCAGTACTTC. Translation: CASSIAYEQYF. This chain uses TRBV11-2 with TRBJ2-7; D is uncertain. The CDR3 sequence is 11 residues long. The germline V gene encodes CDR1 SGHAT and CDR2 FQNNGV. The ends were cut back, 5 bases at V and 2 bases at J, with 4 bases in the middle.

J is TRBJ2-2 and V is TRBV27, with 8 positions matching TRBD1. The CDR3 spans 15 residues. CDR1 is MNHEY and CDR2 is SMNVEV in the germline V gene (reference sequence). The trim removed 5 bases at V and 5 bases at J, leaving 7 bases unmatched. CDR3 protein: CASSRQGTQTGELFF. The CDR3 nucleotides are TGTGCCAGCAGTAGACAGGGGACGCAAACCGGGGAGCTGTTTTTT.

The chain is built from TRBV18 and TRBJ2-5; 14 nucleotides match TRBD2. In germline, CDR1 is KGHSH, CDR2 LQKENI. The J segment lost 5 bases and the V segment lost 5 bases, leaving 7 bases of the junction unmatched. This CDR3 spans 16 amino acids. The DNA of the CDR3 is TGTGCCAGCTCATCGACTAGCGGGGGGGCCTTGGAGACCCAGTACTTC. It specifies CASSSTSGGALETQYF.

This chain links TRBV5-1 with TRBJ1-1; TRBD1 might be the D (6 bases). Germline-derived CDR1 and CDR2 are SGHRS and YFSETQ. The CDR3 contains 13 residues. Trimming cost V 4 bases and J 1 base, with 8 bases left between them. CDR3 bases: TGCGCCAGCAGCCGGGACAAGAACACTGAAGCTTTCTTT. It yields the protein CASSRDKNTEAFF.

In its sample, this clone was seen once. This sequence joins TRBV7-2 and TRBJ1-5; 7 positions agree with TRBD1. CDR3 length equals 16 residues. V was clipped by 1 base and J by 3 bases; unmatched bases: 6. From germline, CDR1 is SGHTA and CDR2 FQGNSA. DNA for the CDR3: TGTGCCAGCAGCTTAGTACAGGGGCTGAACAATCAGCCCCAGCATTTT. Translation gives CASSLVQGLNNQPQHF.

This chain links TRBV5-6 with TRBJ1-2, with D possibly being TRBD1 (6 bases). Trimming removed 5 bases from V and 2 bases from J, with 10 bases in between. The germline gives CDR1 SGHDT, CDR2 YYEEEE. The CDR3 length is 13 residues. CDR3 in DNA: TGTGCCAGCAGTAGGGGGGAGAACTATGGCTACACCTTC. It yields the protein CASSRGENYGYTF.

This clone was recorded once. V usage is TRBV5-6 and J usage is TRBJ1-6, with D maybe TRBD1 (5 bases). Germline V gene sequence: CDR1 SGHDT, CDR2 YYEEEE. The V end was cut by 0 bases, the J end by 7 bases, with 11 bases between. This CDR3 region has 15 residues. CDR3 coding DNA: TGTGCCAGCAGCTTGGCCGGGGGGTTGAATTCACCCCTCCACTTT. Translating gives CASSLAGGLNSPLHF.

The chain recombines TRBV5-1 with TRBJ2-3; 11 nucleotides match TRBD1. CDR1 SGHRS and CDR2 YFSETQ come from the germline V gene. V was pared by 5 bases and J by 5 bases, with 10 bases of the junction left unmatched. The CDR3 length is 16 residues. CDR3 residues: CASSEVAGTGGDTQYF. For the CDR3, the DNA is TGCGCCAGCAGTGAAGTAGCCGGGACAGGGGGAGATACGCAGTATTTT.

In this sample, this clone turned up a few times. The chain has TRBV27 and TRBJ1-6; D remains unclear. Germline CDR1 and CDR2: MNHEY and SMNVEV (reference sequence). The CDR3 length is 15 residues. V was cut by 2 bases and J by 6 bases, with 11 bases left in between. The CDR3 here is CASSLGVHLNSPLHF. In nucleotides, the CDR3 is TGTGCCAGCAGTTTAGGGGTGCATCTTAATTCACCCCTCCACTTT.

J is TRBJ1-3 and V is TRBV19, with TRBD1 identical over 11 bases. This CDR3 contains 21 residues. Germline loops: CDR1 LNHDA, CDR2 SQIVND (reference sequence). V was pared by 3 bases and J by 2 bases, with 18 bases of the junction left unmatched. CDR3 DNA sequence: TGTGCCAGTAGTATTCCTTACTCCGGGACAGGGGGTTATGAGCCTGGAAACACCATATATTTT. Protein sequence: CASSIPYSGTGGYEPGNTIYF.

The rearrangement links TRBV21-1 to TRBJ2-5; the D segment call TRBD2 is taken from the table without a DNA check. TRBV21-1 counts as a pseudogene. There are 16 residues in the CDR3. CDR3 in amino acids: CASSDGASGFQETQYF. CDR3 in DNA: TGTGCCAGCAGCGATGGGGCTAGCGGATTCCAAGAGACCCAGTACTTC.

This clone was detected a few times. The chain recombines TRBV6-5 with TRBJ2-7, with D possibly TRBD1 on 7 matching bases. Trimming left V 6 bases short and J 1 base short, with 10 bases between. Germline V lookup: CDR1 MNHEY, CDR2 SVGAGI. This CDR3 contains 13 residues. The CDR3 coding sequence is TGTGCCAGCAGCGGGGGACAGTCCTACGAGCAGTACTTC. It specifies CASSGGQSYEQYF.

This chain connects TRBV4-3 to TRBJ1-2; perhaps TRBD1 as D (6 bases). CDR3 size: 14 residues. Germline-derived CDR1 and CDR2 are LGHNA and YSLEER. Trimming left V 5 bases short and J 2 bases short, with 12 bases between. Written as DNA, the CDR3 is TGCGCCAGCAGCGCAGGACAGAGCAACTATGGCTACACCTTC. Amino acids: CASSAGQSNYGYTF.

V is TRBV28 and J is TRBJ2-7; 7 nucleotides match TRBD1. Germline CDR1 MDHEN, CDR2 SYDVKM. The CDR3 totals 11 residues. Unmatched junction bases numbered 3, after V lost 10 bases and J lost 3 bases. CDR3: CATGQNYEQYF. For the CDR3, the DNA is TGTGCCACGGGACAGAACTACGAGCAGTACTTC.

This rearrangement joins TRBV18 to TRBJ1-6, with a tentative D call TRBD1 (6 bases). The CDR3 spans 14 residues. With 1 base removed from V and 14 bases from J, the gap between germline ends came to 15 bases. Germline-derived CDR1 and CDR2 are KGHSH and LQKENI. The CDR3 reads CASSPLETGQSLHF. CDR3 DNA sequence: TGTGCCAGCTCACCACTAGAGACAGGCCAATCCCTCCACTTT.

V gene TRBV7-9 combines with J gene TRBJ1-2; 10 nucleotides match TRBD1. This CDR3 contains 16 residues. Germline CDR1 and CDR2: SEHNR and FQNEAQ (reference sequence). Germline trimming cut 5 bases from V and 10 bases from J; bases unmatched to any gene: 16. The CDR3 is CASSNRDRGLTDAYTF. Written as DNA, the CDR3 is TGTGCCAGCAGCAACCGGGACAGGGGTCTTACCGATGCCTACACCTTC. The complete variable domain, with remaining parts taken from reference TRBV7-9 and TRBJ1-2, reads DTGVSQNPRHKITKRGQNVTFRCDPISEHNRLYWYRQTLGQGPEFLTYFQNEAQLEKSRLLSDRFSAERPKGSFSTLEIQRTEQGDSAMYLCASSNRDRGLTDAYTFGSGTRLTVV.

The gene calls are TRBV2 and TRBJ2-1; a possible D gene is TRBD2 (5 bases). In germline, CDR1 is SNHLY, CDR2 FYNNEI. This CDR3 comprises 14 residues. Trimming cost V 6 bases and J 6 bases, with 15 bases left between them. CDR3 residues: CASSILTRVNEQFF. CDR3 DNA: TGTGCCAGCAGCATACTTACTAGGGTCAATGAGCAGTTCTTC. Using reference TRBV2 and TRBJ2-1 for the parts outside the CDR3, the full variable domain is EPEVTQTPSHQVTQMGQEVILRCVPISNHLYFYWYRQILGQKVEFLVSFYNNEISEKSEIFDDQFSVERPDGSNFTLKIRSTKLEDSAMYFCASSILTRVNEQFFGPGTRLTVL.

This clone was counted between two and nine times. The chain is built from TRBV18 and TRBJ2-7; the match to TRBD2 covers 9 bases. Germline values: CDR1 KGHSH, CDR2 LQKENI. J gave up 1 base and V 2 bases, and 18 bases lay outside the gene matches. The CDR3 has 20 residues. The CDR3 sequence: CASSPVSSGGVNLNSYEQYF. CDR3 DNA: TGTGCCAGCTCACCAGTCAGTAGCGGGGGTGTGAACCTAAATTCCTACGAGCAGTACTTC.